A single sample is the source of the 29 T cell receptor beta chains below, sequenced in a study of post-analysis software for immune sequencing data. Study conclusions and caveats: Higher frequency in patients than in controls was seen for five TRBV segments, with TRBV5-6, TRBV5-1 and TRBV20-1 among them.

Presence of unique molecular identifiers characterized the TCR beta cDNA libraries. TCRdb ran MiXCR on the PCR reads and lists one entry per CDR3 protein. The top ten clones hold about 11% of a sample with 600,000 to 700,000 distinct CDR3 sequences, 59% of them seen once. No antigen has been assigned to these receptors. Specimen: blood. Receptor source: a girl aged 2 to 10 with multiple sclerosis.

The chain employs TRBV28 and TRBJ2-1, with 12 bases matching TRBD1. The CDR3 contains 14 residues. Germline V CDR1 and CDR2: MDHEN, SYDVKM. V shed 6 bases, J shed 9 bases, and the junction held 6 bases outside the gene matches. CDR3 bases: TGTGCCAGCAGGACCGGGACAGGGGGCGGTGAGCAGTTCTTC. It specifies CASRTGTGGGEQFF. Complete variable domain (other parts from reference TRBV28 and TRBJ2-1): DVKVTQSSRYLVKRTGEKVFLECVQDMDHENMFWYRQDPGLGLRLIYFSYDVKMKEKGDIPEGYSVSREKKERFSLILESASTNQTSMYLCASRTGTGGGEQFFGPGTRLTVL.

The chain couples TRBV7-3 to TRBJ2-1; TRBD2 matches at 16 bases. With V trimmed by 4 bases and J by 2 bases, 8 bases remained unmatched. The CDR3 is 19 residues long. Looked up from germline, CDR1 is SGHTA and CDR2 is FQGTGA. CDR3 DNA sequence: TGTGCCAGCAGCTCTCCGGGACTAGCGGGAGGGCCAGCCTACAATGAGCAGTTCTTC. Amino acid sequence: CASSSPGLAGGPAYNEQFF.

This clonotype appeared a single time. The chain carries TRBV29-1 and TRBJ2-7; D unresolved. Germline CDR1 SQVTM, CDR2 ANQGSEA. V gave up 6 bases and J gave up 1 base, with 10 bases separating them. This CDR3 contains 12 residues. In nucleotides, the CDR3 is TGCAGCGTCTCAGACAATTCCTACGAGCAGTACTTC. Its protein is CSVSDNSYEQYF.

The gene calls are TRBV18 and TRBJ2-7; unclear D gene. Trimming pared 4 bases from V and 0 bases from J, leaving 10 bases between. CDR3 length: 14 residues. From germline, CDR1 is KGHSH and CDR2 LQKENI. In DNA, the CDR3 is TGTGCCAGCTCACGGGTAGGTACCTCCTACGAGCAGTACGTC. Protein sequence: CASSRVGTSYEQYV.

V usage is TRBV2 and J usage is TRBJ1-5; 10 bases map to TRBD1. The junction had 8 bases not matched to a gene; V was cut back by 6 bases and J by 9 bases. Germline CDR1 is SNHLY and CDR2 is FYNNEI. The CDR3 consists of 14 residues. The DNA for the CDR3 is TGTGCCAGCAGAGAACAGGGACAGGGGTGGCCCCAGCATTTT. It is translated as CASREQGQGWPQHF.

V gene TRBV4-3 combines with J gene TRBJ1-2; TRBD1 might be the D (5 bases). CDR3 length: 16 amino acids. V lost 0 bases and J 6 bases, leaving 17 bases between the germline ends. Germline V gene sequence: CDR1 LGHNA, CDR2 YSLEER. CDR3 DNA: TGCGCCAGCAGCCAAGATTGGCGGCAGGGCCTACATGGCTACACCTTC. It is translated as CASSQDWRQGLHGYTF.

The chain couples TRBV20-1 to TRBJ2-1, with 10 bases lining up with TRBD2. J gave up 0 bases and V 3 bases, and 2 bases lay outside the gene matches. Germline V gene lookup returns CDR1 DFQATT and CDR2 SNEGSKA (reference sequence). The CDR3 runs 15 residues. This CDR3 reads CSASLAGASYNEQFF. The CDR3 nucleotides are TGCAGTGCTAGTCTAGCGGGGGCCTCCTACAATGAGCAGTTCTTC.

This clonotype turned up a few times. The chain is built from TRBV11-2 and TRBJ2-5, with 8 nucleotides matching TRBD2. The germline CDR1 and CDR2 sequences are SGHAT and FQNNGV. The J segment lost 4 bases and the V segment lost 5 bases, leaving 18 bases of the junction unmatched. This CDR3 has 18 residues. In nucleotides, the CDR3 is TGTGCCAGCAGCCCCGTCCCGTTTAGCGGGATGGTGGGAGAGACCCAGTACTTC. It codes for CASSPVPFSGMVGETQYF.

This chain uses TRBV10-3 with TRBJ2-5, with D perhaps TRBD1 (5 bases). The CDR3 consists of 15 residues. Deletions cut 0 bases from V and 0 bases from J, with 8 bases between. The germline gives CDR1 ENHRY, CDR2 SYGVKD. CDR3 in DNA: TGTGCCATCAGTGAGTCCTACAGGAACCAAGAGACCCAGTACTTC. The encoded protein is CAISESYRNQETQYF.

The chain joins TRBV20-1 to TRBJ1-2; D is possibly TRBD1 (5 bases). The germline V gene encodes CDR1 DFQATT and CDR2 SNEGSKA (reference sequence). V lost 2 bases and J 4 bases, leaving 14 bases between the germline ends. The CDR3 extends over 14 amino acids. This chain's CDR3 is CSARQKGPFYGYTF. CDR3 bases: TGCAGTGCTAGACAGAAGGGACCTTTCTATGGCTACACCTTC.

This sequence joins TRBV5-5 and TRBJ2-6; D gene ambiguous. The CDR3 extends over 17 amino acids. Germline V gene lookup returns CDR1 SGHKS and CDR2 YYEKEE (reference sequence). The V end lost 0 bases, the J end lost 2 bases, and 12 bases lay between the germline ends. The CDR3 nucleotides read TGTGCCAGCAGCTTGGAGCTGGATCCCCCTGGGGCCAACGTCCTGACTTTC. Its translation: CASSLELDPPGANVLTF.

Only a few counts were recorded for this clonotype. The chain uses TRBV5-1 and TRBJ1-1; D might be TRBD1 (6 bases). This CDR3 region has 14 residues. Between the trimmed V and J ends, which lost 0 bases and 4 bases, there was a span of 10 bases. Germline V gives CDR1 SGHRS, CDR2 YFSETQ. The CDR3 region has the DNA TGCGCCAGCAGCTTGGTAGAAGGGGGCACTGAAGCTTTCTTT. This gives the protein CASSLVEGGTEAFF.

V gene TRBV12-3 or TRBV12-4 combines with J gene TRBJ2-3, with TRBD2 matching over 9 bases. CDR3 size: 15 residues. The V gene end was trimmed by 7 bases and the J gene end by 2 bases; junction bases not matched to a gene: 7. Here the CDR3 reads CASTERGADTDTQYF. CDR3 in DNA: TGTGCCAGCACCGAGCGGGGGGCCGACACAGATACGCAGTATTTT.

CDR3 DNA sequence: TGCAGTGCTAGTAAGGACTACCCCACAGATACGCAGTATTTT. Protein product: CSASKDYPTDTQYF. The V and J genes are TRBV20-1 and TRBJ2-3, with D possibly being TRBD2 (6 bases). V lost 3 bases to trimming and J lost 2 bases, with 12 bases between them. The CDR3 contains 14 residues. The germline V gene encodes CDR1 DFQATT and CDR2 SNEGSKA (reference sequence).

V and J are TRBV12-3 or TRBV12-4 and TRBJ1-2; TRBD1 agrees at 9 bases. J lost 1 base, V lost 6 bases, and 9 bases had no gene match. The CDR3 is 16 amino acids. Here the CDR3 reads CASRPRQGVFNYGYTF. In nucleotides, the CDR3 is TGTGCCAGCAGGCCCCGACAGGGGGTATTTAACTATGGCTACACCTTC.

This chain connects TRBV7-9 to TRBJ1-6; TRBD1 is a possible D gene (5 bases). Trimming cost V 8 bases and J 7 bases, with 9 bases left between them. Germline loops: CDR1 SEHNR, CDR2 FQNEAQ (reference sequence). The CDR3 contains 12 residues. CDR3 nucleotides: TGTGCCAGCGGGACGCTCAATTCACCCCTCCACTTT. Encoded protein: CASGTLNSPLHF.

V and J are TRBV6-2 or TRBV6-3 and TRBJ2-1; TRBD1 is a possible D gene (6 bases). Deletions cut 5 bases from V and 4 bases from J, with 18 bases between. Looked up from germline, CDR1 is MNHEY and CDR2 is SVGEGT. There are 16 residues in the CDR3. This CDR3 reads CASSPTQGLEYNEQFF. The CDR3 coding sequence is TGTGCCAGCAGTCCTACACAGGGTTTGGAGTACAATGAGCAGTTCTTC.

This clonotype was observed at least ten times. The rearrangement uses TRBV7-8 and TRBJ2-5, with 7 bases aligning to TRBD1. This CDR3 region has 12 residues. The junction had 2 bases not matched to a gene; V was cut back by 5 bases and J by 5 bases. The germline CDR1 and CDR2 sequences are SGHVS and FQNEAQ. CDR3 in amino acids: CASSRQGETQYF. CDR3 DNA sequence: TGTGCCAGCAGCCGACAGGGCGAGACCCAGTACTTC.

This clonotype occurred a few times. This rearrangement joins TRBV29-1 to TRBJ2-3; a possible D gene is TRBD2 (6 bases). CDR3 length equals 14 residues. The germline gives CDR1 SQVTM, CDR2 ANQGSEA. Trimming stripped 4 bases from V and 0 bases from J, with 11 bases between. CDR3 sequence reads: CSVGRAASTDTQYF. The CDR3 region has the DNA TGCAGCGTTGGGAGGGCGGCGAGCACAGATACGCAGTATTTT.

V gene TRBV20-1 combines with J gene TRBJ2-1, with a possible D match to TRBD1 (6 bases). This CDR3 has 15 amino acids. Looked up from germline, CDR1 is DFQATT and CDR2 is SNEGSKA (reference sequence). Trimming shortened V by 1 base and J by 1 base, and 11 bases separated the two germline ends. The CDR3 region is CSARAGEESYNEQFF. The CDR3 nucleotides read TGCAGTGCTAGAGCAGGGGAAGAGTCCTACAATGAGCAGTTCTTC.

V gene TRBV7-2 combines with J gene TRBJ2-1, with no clear D. The germline V gene encodes CDR1 SGHTA and CDR2 FQGNSA. Trimming took 1 base from V and 8 from J, leaving 9 bases between them. The CDR3 is 13 amino acids. CDR3 in amino acids: CASSLVWAHEQFF. The CDR3 DNA reads TGTGCCAGCAGCTTAGTTTGGGCCCATGAGCAGTTCTTC.

The CDR3: CASSQDDGGQETQYF. CDR3 nucleotides: TGCGCCAGCAGCCAAGATGACGGGGGACAAGAGACCCAGTACTTC. This chain uses TRBV4-1 with TRBJ2-5, with D perhaps TRBD2 (6 bases). The germline V gene encodes CDR1 MGHRA and CDR2 YSYEKL. V lost 0 bases and J 2 bases, leaving 10 bases between the germline ends. The CDR3 spans 15 residues.

The chain has TRBV6-1 and TRBJ2-1, with D unresolved. V lost 5 bases and J 4 bases, leaving 9 bases between the germline ends. CDR3 length equals 13 residues. Germline CDR1 MNHNS, CDR2 SASEGT. The CDR3 DNA reads as TGTGCCAGCAGTCCAGACCTATACAATGAGCAGTTCTTC. This codes for CASSPDLYNEQFF.

The chain combines TRBV24-1 with TRBJ2-3, with a possible D match to TRBD1 (5 bases). Germline V gene lookup returns CDR1 KGHDR and CDR2 SFDVKD. V was clipped by 5 bases and J by 4 bases, with 9 bases between them. The CDR3 has 13 residues. This chain's CDR3 is CATSVEGADTQYF. The CDR3 DNA reads TGTGCCACCAGTGTGGAAGGGGCAGATACGCAGTATTTT.

The chain joins TRBV7-2 to TRBJ2-7; D gene unclear. The germline V and J ends were trimmed by 6 bases and 2 bases, with 14 bases remaining between them. Germline V CDR1 and CDR2: SGHTA, FQGNSA. CDR3 size: 14 residues. The CDR3 loop is CASSRYGTTYEQYF. The CDR3 nucleotides are TGTGCCAGCAGTCGATACGGTACGACCTACGAGCAGTACTTC.

V is TRBV6-1 and J is TRBJ2-1; TRBD2 agrees at 7 bases. The germline V gene has CDR1 MNHNS and CDR2 SASEGT. Trimming removed 3 bases from V and 0 bases from J; junction bases left unmatched: 5. This CDR3 is 16 amino acids long. The CDR3, as DNA: TGTGCCAGCAGTGATTGGGGCGGGAGCTCCTACAATGAGCAGTTCTTC. Its protein is CASSDWGGSSYNEQFF.

The chain is built from TRBV10-2 and TRBJ2-5; 8 positions match TRBD2. The V and J ends lost 6 bases and 5 bases, in that order; junction bases with no gene match: 5. The CDR3 runs to 13 residues. Looked up from germline, CDR1 is WSHSY and CDR2 is SAAADI. The CDR3 bases are TGCGCCAGCAGGCCAGCGGGGGCTGAGACCCAGTACTTC. It is translated as CASRPAGAETQYF.

J is TRBJ1-2 and V is TRBV7-2, with 7 bases that match TRBD1. V trimming: 4 bases; J trimming: 8 bases; junction bases outside the gene matches: 10. This CDR3 contains 14 residues. Germline CDR1 and CDR2: SGHTA and FQGNSA. The CDR3 reads CASSWQGVGYGYTF. The CDR3 region has the DNA TGTGCCAGCAGCTGGCAGGGGGTCGGATACGGCTACACCTTC.

The rearrangement joins TRBV29-1 to TRBJ2-3; 7 nucleotides align to TRBD1. V was clipped by 0 bases and J by 2 bases; unmatched bases: 11. In germline, CDR1 is SQVTM, CDR2 ANQGSEA. This CDR3 region has 17 residues. The CDR3 sequence: CSVEEVGQDSDTDTQYF. The CDR3 DNA is TGCAGCGTTGAAGAAGTAGGACAGGACTCCGACACAGATACGCAGTATTTT.